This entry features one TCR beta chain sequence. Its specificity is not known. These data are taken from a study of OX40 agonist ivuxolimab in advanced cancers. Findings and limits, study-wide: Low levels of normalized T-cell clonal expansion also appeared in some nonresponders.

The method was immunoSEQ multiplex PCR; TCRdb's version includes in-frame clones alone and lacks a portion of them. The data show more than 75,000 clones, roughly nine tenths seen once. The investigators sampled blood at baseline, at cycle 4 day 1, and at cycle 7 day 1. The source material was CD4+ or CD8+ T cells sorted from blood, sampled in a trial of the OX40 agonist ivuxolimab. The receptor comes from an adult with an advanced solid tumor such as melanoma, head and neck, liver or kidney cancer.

In nucleotides, the CDR3 is TGTGCCAGCAGCCCGCCCCTGTCGGGGACAAGGGACTACTCTGGAAACACCATATATTTT. This codes for CASSPPLSGTRDYSGNTIYF. The chain uses TRBV21-1 and TRBJ1-3. TRBV21-1 is a known pseudogene. The CDR3 is 20 residues long.